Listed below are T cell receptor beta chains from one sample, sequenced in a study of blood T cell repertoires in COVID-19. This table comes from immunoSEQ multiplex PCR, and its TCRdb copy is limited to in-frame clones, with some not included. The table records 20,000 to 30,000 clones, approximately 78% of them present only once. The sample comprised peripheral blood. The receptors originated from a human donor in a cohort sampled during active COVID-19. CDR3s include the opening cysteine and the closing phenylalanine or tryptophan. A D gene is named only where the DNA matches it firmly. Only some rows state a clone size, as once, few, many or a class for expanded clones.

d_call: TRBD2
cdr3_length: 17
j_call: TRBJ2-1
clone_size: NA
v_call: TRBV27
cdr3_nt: TGTGCCAGCAGTTTTCGCTCTCTAGCGGGAGAGTACAATGAGCAGTTCTTC
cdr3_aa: CASSFRSLAGEYNEQFF

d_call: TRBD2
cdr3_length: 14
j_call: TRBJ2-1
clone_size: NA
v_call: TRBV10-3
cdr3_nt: TGTGCCATCAGTGATACTAGCGGCATGGATCAGCAGTTCTTC
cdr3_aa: CAISDTSGMDQQFF

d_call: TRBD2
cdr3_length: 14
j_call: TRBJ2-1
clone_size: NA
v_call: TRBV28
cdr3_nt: TGTGCCAGCGGTGGTGCTAGCGGGTACAATGAGCAGTTCTTC
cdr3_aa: CASGGASGYNEQFF

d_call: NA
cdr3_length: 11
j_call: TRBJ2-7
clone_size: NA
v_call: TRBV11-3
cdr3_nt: TGTGCCAGCAGCAACCGGAGAGAATTTCGTTTC
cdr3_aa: CASSNRREFRF

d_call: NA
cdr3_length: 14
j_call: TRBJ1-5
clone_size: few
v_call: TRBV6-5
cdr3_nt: TGTGCCAGCAGGCCTGACAGAAGCAATCAGCCCCAGCATTTT
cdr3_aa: CASRPDRSNQPQHF

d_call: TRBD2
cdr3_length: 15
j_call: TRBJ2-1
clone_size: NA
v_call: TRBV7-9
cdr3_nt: TGTGCCAGCAGATTGAGCGGGATAGCCCCCAATGAGCAGTTCTTC
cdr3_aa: CASRLSGIAPNEQFF

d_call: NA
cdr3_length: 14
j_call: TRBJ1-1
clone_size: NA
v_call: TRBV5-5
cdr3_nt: TGTGCCAGCAGCTTGGACAGCCAAAACACTGAAGCTTTCTTT
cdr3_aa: CASSLDSQNTEAFF

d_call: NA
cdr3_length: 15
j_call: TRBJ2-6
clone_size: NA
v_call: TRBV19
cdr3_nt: TGTGCCAGTAGGGTCATGACATCTGGGGCCAACGTCCTGACTTTC
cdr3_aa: CASRVMTSGANVLTF

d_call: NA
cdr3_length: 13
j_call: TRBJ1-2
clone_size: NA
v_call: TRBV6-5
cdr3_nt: TGTGCCAGCAGTTACGACAGGAACTATGGCTACACCTTC
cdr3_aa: CASSYDRNYGYTF

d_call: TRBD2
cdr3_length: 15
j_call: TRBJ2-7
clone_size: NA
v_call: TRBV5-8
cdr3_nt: TGTGCCAGCAGCCGAGGTAGCGGGAGCTCCTACGAGCAGTACTTC
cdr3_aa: CASSRGSGSSYEQYF

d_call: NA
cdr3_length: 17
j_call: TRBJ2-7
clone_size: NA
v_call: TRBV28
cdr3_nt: TGTGCCAGCAGTTCCCCCGGTGTGGCGGGGTCAACCTACGAGCAGTACTTC
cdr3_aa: CASSSPGVAGSTYEQYF

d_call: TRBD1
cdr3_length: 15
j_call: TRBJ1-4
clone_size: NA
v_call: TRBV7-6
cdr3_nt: TGTGCCAGCGGCGCCGTGGGGACAGGTGACGAAAAACTGTTTTTT
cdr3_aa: CASGAVGTGDEKLFF

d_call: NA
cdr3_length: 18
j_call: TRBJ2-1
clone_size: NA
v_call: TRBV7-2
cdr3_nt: TGTGCCAGCAGCGCACAACCCCCGAGACTAGTCTTGGGTCGTGAGCAGTTCTTC
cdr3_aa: CASSAQPPRLVLGREQFF

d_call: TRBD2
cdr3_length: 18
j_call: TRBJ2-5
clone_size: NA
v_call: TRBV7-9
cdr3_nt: TGTGCCAGCAGCGCCCCCGTGGGTAGCGGGGGGGCCGCGGAGACCCAGTACTTC
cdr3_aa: CASSAPVGSGGAAETQYF

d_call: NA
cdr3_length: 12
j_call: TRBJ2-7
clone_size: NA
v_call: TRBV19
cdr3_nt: TGTGCCAGTAGTATGGGCGGGAACGAGCAGTACTTC
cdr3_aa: CASSMGGNEQYF

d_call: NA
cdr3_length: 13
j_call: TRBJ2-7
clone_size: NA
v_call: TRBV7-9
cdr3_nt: TGTGCCAGCAGCCCCCCGAGGGTCGCTGAGCAGTACTTC
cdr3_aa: CASSPPRVAEQYF

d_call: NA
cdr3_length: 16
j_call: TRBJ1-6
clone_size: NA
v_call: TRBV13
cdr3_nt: TGTGCCAGCAGCTTACTGAGGCCGGACTATAATTCACCCCTCCACTTT
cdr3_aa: CASSLLRPDYNSPLHF

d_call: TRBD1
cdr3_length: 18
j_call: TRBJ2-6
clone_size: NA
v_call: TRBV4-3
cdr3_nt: TGCGCCAGCAGCCCCGCCGGGGACAGCGTCTCTGGGGCCAACGTCCTGACTTTC
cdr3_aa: CASSPAGDSVSGANVLTF

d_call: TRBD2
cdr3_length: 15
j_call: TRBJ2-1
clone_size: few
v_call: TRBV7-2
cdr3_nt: TGTGCCAGCAGCTCGGCGAGGACTAGTCACCATGAGCAGTTCTTC
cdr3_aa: CASSSARTSHHEQFF

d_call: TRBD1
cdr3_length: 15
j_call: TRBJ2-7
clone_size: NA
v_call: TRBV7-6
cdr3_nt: TGTGCCAGCAGCGGACCGGGACAGGGCTTCTACGAGCAGTACTTC
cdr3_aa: CASSGPGQGFYEQYF

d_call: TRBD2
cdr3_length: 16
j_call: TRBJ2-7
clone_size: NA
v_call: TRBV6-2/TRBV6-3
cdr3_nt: TGTGCCAGCAGTTACGGACTAGGAGTTTTAAGCTACGAGCAGTACTTC
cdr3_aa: CASSYGLGVLSYEQYF

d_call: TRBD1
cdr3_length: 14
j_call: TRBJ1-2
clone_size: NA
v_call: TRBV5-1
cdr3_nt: TGCGCCAGCAGCACAGGGGGAATGCCCTATGGCTACACCTTC
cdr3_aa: CASSTGGMPYGYTF